Listed below are T cell receptor beta chains from one sample, sequenced in a study of human T cells and chemical hapten exposure. TCRdb reprocessed the RACE reads with MiXCR, giving one entry per CDR3 protein. The sample includes around 330,000 distinct CDR3 sequences, 4.5% to 5.5% of them seen just once. Here the sequenced sample was whole blood, taken in connection with sensitization to the hapten diphenylcyclopropenone (DPC). Every receptor here comes from a woman between 18 and 30 years old with alopecia areata. Some clones in this sample may be carry-over from other donors' samples. The CDR3 runs from the conserved cysteine through the conserved F or W. The D gene is left open where the match is weak. Expanded clones are given a class, and other clones once, few, many or no size at all.

j_call v_call clone_size d_call cdr3_aa cdr3_nt
TRBJ1-1 TRBV29-1 many - CSIIHDNTEAFF TGCAGCATAATACACGATAACACTGAAGCTTTCTTT
TRBJ1-5 TRBV3-1 many - CASSDIAGNQPQHF TGTGCCAGCAGCGACATTGCGGGGAATCAGCCCCAGCATTTT
TRBJ2-7 TRBV18 many - CASSPEPYEQYF TGTGCCAGCTCACCCGAGCCCTACGAGCAGTACTTC
TRBJ1-2 TRBV7-8 - - CASSLDVAGHHGYTF TGTGCCAGCAGCTTAGATGTGGCAGGACACCATGGCTACACCTTC
TRBJ1-6 TRBV21-1 many - CASSEINSHYNSPLHF TGTGCCAGCAGCGAAATTAACAGCCACTATAATTCACCCCTCCACTTT
TRBJ2-5 TRBV7-3 many - CASSQGRGNEQETQYF TGTGCCAGCAGCCAGGGGAGGGGTAATGAGCAAGAGACCCAGTACTTC
TRBJ2-7 TRBV5-4 - - CASSLDPGNGAYEQYF TGTGCCAGCAGCTTGGATCCCGGGAATGGCGCCTACGAGCAGTACTTC
TRBJ2-3 TRBV9 - TRBD2 CASSVALAGDTTDTQYF TGTGCCAGCAGCGTAGCTCTAGCGGGAGATACCACAGATACGCAGTATTTT
TRBJ1-2 TRBV12-3/TRBV12-4 many TRBD1 CASSGTDPNYGYTF TGTGCCAGCAGTGGGACAGACCCTAACTATGGCTACACCTTC
TRBJ2-7 TRBV20-1 many - CSVPSHRGPYEQYF TGCAGTGTCCCGTCCCACCGGGGACCCTACGAGCAGTACTTC
TRBJ2-7 TRBV3-1 - - CASSPGVRDEQYF TGTGCCAGCAGCCCCGGGGTCCGGGACGAGCAGTACTTC
TRBJ1-2 TRBV2 few - CASSEIQDYGYTF TGTGCCAGCAGTGAAATCCAGGACTATGGCTACACCTTC
TRBJ1-1 TRBV6-1 - TRBD1 CASSVLPGQGQAFF TGTGCCAGCAGTGTCCTCCCGGGACAGGGACAAGCTTTCTTT
TRBJ2-2 TRBV10-3 many - CAISREQNGELFF TGTGCCATCAGCCGAGAGCAAAACGGGGAGCTGTTTTTT
TRBJ1-5 TRBV6-6 few - CASDNTGSSNQPQHF TGTGCCAGCGATAACACAGGGAGTAGCAATCAGCCCCAGCATTTT
TRBJ2-1 TRBV4-3 many - CASSQDGMMEQFF TGCGCCAGCAGCCAAGATGGGATGATGGAGCAGTTCTTC
TRBJ2-5 TRBV25-1 - TRBD2 CASSASGRPTQYF TGTGCCAGCAGTGCTAGCGGGCGGCCCACCCAGTACTTC
TRBJ1-1 TRBV11-1 - - CASSAGTTGEAFF TGTGCCAGCAGCGCGGGGACAACAGGTGAAGCTTTCTTT
TRBJ2-3 TRBV5-1 many - CASSLRRKGSTDTQYF TGCGCCAGCAGCTTACGACGAAAGGGCAGCACAGATACGCAGTATTTT
TRBJ2-7 TRBV7-2 few - CASSLRPRTRGGEQYF TGTGCCAGCAGCTTACGACCCCGAACTAGAGGTGGCGAGCAGTACTTC
TRBJ2-3 TRBV6-2/TRBV6-3 - - CASSYGAHTDTQYF TGTGCCAGCAGTTACGGCGCTCACACAGATACGCAGTATTTT
TRBJ2-2 TRBV29-1 - - CSARGNGELFF TGCAGCGCCAGGGGTAACGGGGAGCTGTTTTTT
TRBJ2-1 TRBV7-3 many - CASSPSGSPYNEQFF TGTGCCAGCAGCCCCAGCGGAAGTCCCTACAATGAGCAGTTCTTC
TRBJ2-2 TRBV6-2/TRBV6-3 - - CATLPIYANTGELFF TGTGCCACCTTACCAATATACGCGAACACCGGGGAGCTGTTTTTT
TRBJ1-5 TRBV9 few TRBD1 CASSPPGTGADQPQHF TGTGCCAGCAGCCCCCCCGGGACAGGGGCTGATCAGCCCCAGCATTTT
TRBJ2-7 TRBV7-9 many - CASSLAGGEQYF TGTGCCAGCAGCTTAGCTGGAGGGGAGCAGTACTTC
TRBJ2-5 TRBV6-5 few - CASSLRGLGQETQYF TGTGCCAGCAGCCTACGGGGGCTGGGGCAAGAGACCCAGTACTTC
TRBJ2-3 TRBV14 many - CASSLQTGRTDTQYF TGTGCCAGCAGCCTTCAGACGGGTCGCACAGATACGCAGTATTTT
TRBJ2-3 TRBV5-6 - - CASSFSATDTQYF TGTGCCAGCAGCTTTAGTGCCACAGATACGCAGTATTTT
TRBJ1-2 TRBV21-1 - - CASSNWRTALSSYGYTF TGTGCCAGCAGCAATTGGAGGACAGCCCTCTCTTCCTATGGCTACACCTTC
TRBJ2-7 TRBV18 - - CASSPYRASHEQYF TGTGCCAGCTCACCCTACAGGGCCAGCCACGAGCAGTACTTC
TRBJ2-5 TRBV6-6 few - CASSYSLETQYF TGTGCCAGCAGTTACTCGCTGGAGACCCAGTACTTC
TRBJ2-3 TRBV7-2 many TRBD2 CASSQSAGLAPDTQYF TGTGCCAGCAGCCAATCCGCGGGACTAGCTCCTGATACGCAGTATTTT
TRBJ2-5 TRBV4-2 - TRBD2 CASSQAPLAGGHPETQYF TGTGCCAGCAGCCAAGCCCCGCTAGCGGGGGGGCACCCAGAGACCCAGTACTTC
TRBJ1-2 TRBV6-5 few - CASSYEGSGRGGYTF TGTGCCAGCAGTTACGAAGGGTCGGGAAGGGGTGGCTACACCTTC
TRBJ2-3 TRBV5-1 many - CASSLDRPSTDTQYF TGCGCCAGCAGCTTGGACAGACCTAGCACAGATACGCAGTATTTT
TRBJ2-3 TRBV27 many - CASATFGGLLADTQYF TGTGCCAGCGCCACGTTCGGGGGGCTCCTTGCAGATACGCAGTATTTT
TRBJ1-2 TRBV7-2 many - CASSLAAGRVYGYTF TGTGCCAGCAGCTTAGCTGCAGGGAGGGTTTATGGCTACACCTTC
TRBJ2-7 TRBV27 - TRBD1 CASGTGINEQYF TGTGCCAGCGGGACAGGGATCAACGAGCAGTACTTC
TRBJ1-2 TRBV9 few TRBD1 CASSPRQGWNYGYTF TGTGCCAGCAGCCCGCGACAGGGCTGGAACTATGGCTACACCTTC